A selection of T cell receptor beta chains follows, all from one sample in a study of shared clonotypes between healthy human individuals. Method: immunoSEQ multiplex PCR; TCRdb's copy keeps in-frame clones and lacks some. The sample comprises approximately 500,000 clones, 96% of which are singletons, and less than 0.06% rests with the top ten. Sequenced input: naive CD4+ T cells sorted from blood. The origin of the receptors is a woman in her twenties or thirties in good health. CDR3s include the opening cysteine and the closing phenylalanine or tryptophan. The D gene is left open where the match is weak. A row's size may be missing; if present it is once, few, many or a size class.

d_call | clone_size | j_call | v_call | cdr3_aa | cdr3_nt
- | - | TRBJ2-3 | TRBV18 | CASSPLAGTSTDTQYF | TGTGCCAGCTCACCCCTGGCGGGGACTAGCACAGATACGCAGTATTTT
- | - | TRBJ1-6 | TRBV7-2 | CASSLRQSNSPLHF | TGTGCCAGCAGCTTAAGGCAAAGCAATTCACCCCTCCACTTT
- | - | TRBJ2-5 | TRBV7-2 | CASSLLVAPQETQYF | TGTGCCAGCAGCCTCCTTGTAGCGCCCCAAGAGACCCAGTACTTC
- | - | TRBJ1-3 | TRBV19 | CASSISSSSGNTIYF | TGTGCCAGTAGTATCTCCTCCAGCTCTGGAAACACCATATATTTT
- | - | TRBJ1-2 | TRBV28 | CASSGGGFYGYTF | TGTGCCAGCAGTGGGGGGGGCTTCTATGGCTACACCTTC
TRBD1 | - | TRBJ1-2 | TRBV6-1 | CASRADRVGHGYTF | TGTGCCAGCAGAGCGGACAGGGTAGGACATGGCTACACCTTC
TRBD2 | - | TRBJ2-3 | TRBV6-5 | CASSSRKREVDTQYF | TGTGCCAGCAGTTCGCGTAAGCGGGAGGTCGATACGCAGTATTTT
- | once | TRBJ2-5 | TRBV28 | CASSFPLGRETQETQYF | TGTGCCAGCAGTTTCCCCCTCGGACGAGAGACTCAAGAGACCCAGTACTTC
- | - | TRBJ2-3 | TRBV30 | CAWSATRDINTQYF | TGTGCCTGGAGTGCCACCCGGGATATTAATACGCAGTATTTT
TRBD2 | - | TRBJ2-1 | TRBV19 | CASSANGRVSYNEQFF | TGTGCCAGTAGTGCAAACGGGAGGGTTTCCTACAATGAGCAGTTCTTC
- | - | TRBJ2-1 | TRBV4-2 | CASSQEGSRELYNEQFF | TGTGCCAGCAGCCAAGAGGGTTCGAGGGAGCTTTACAATGAGCAGTTCTTC